This T cell receptor beta chain was sequenced during a study of blood T cell repertoires in COVID-19. Profiling relied on immunoSEQ multiplex PCR, and the TCRdb table lists in-frame clones only, not all of them. The sample has some 180,000 clones, about 88% seen once. There are 17 residues in the CDR3. Germline CDR1 reads LNHDA; CDR2 reads SQIVND (reference sequence). V was shortened by 7 bases and J by 0 bases, with 16 bases between the two germline ends. The TCR was taken from a man aged 50 to 59 who had recovered from COVID-19. This rearrangement joins TRBV19 to TRBJ2-6, with TRBD1 as a possible D gene (6 bases). The specimen sequenced was peripheral blood. The CDR3 nucleotides read TGTGCCAGTACCTCAGGACAGCTAATCTCTGGGGCCAACGTCCTGACTTTC. It yields the protein CASTSGQLISGANVLTF. Full variable domain (rest looked up from reference TRBV19 and TRBJ2-6): DGGITQSPKYLFRKEGQNVTLSCEQNLNHDAMYWYRQDPGQGLRLIYYSQIVNDFQKGDIAEGYSVSREKKESFPLTVTSAQKNPTAFYLCASTSGQLISGANVLTFGAGSRLTVL.